The 30 T cell receptor beta chains presented below share a single source sample, sequenced in a study of T cells in Graves' hyperthyroidism and ophthalmopathy. What was amplified from RNA transcripts were TCR beta CDR3 regions. The HTBI primer set served for first-round RT-PCR of the TCR CDR3. MiXCR, applied by TCRdb to the multiplex PCR reads, yields one record per CDR3 protein. The data contain about 53,000 distinct CDR3 sequences, 40% to 55% of them singletons. Sequenced: blood. The receptor set was obtained from a woman aged 25 to 39 with Graves' ophthalmopathy.

The V call is TRBV6-4, the J call TRBJ1-6; TRBD1 agrees at 9 bases. V lost 8 bases and J lost 2; bases outside the gene matches: 4. The CDR3 loop spans 15 amino acids. Germline V CDR1 and CDR2: MRHNA, SNTAGT. CDR3 loop: CASQDRGAYNSPLHF. The CDR3, as DNA: TGTGCCAGCCAAGACAGGGGGGCCTATAATTCACCCCTCCACTTT.

Details on this clonotype: One end of the junction is discordant with germline, which a read error may explain. The chain uses TRBV4-2 and TRBJ2-1; TRBD1 matches 12 bases. This CDR3 contains 16 residues. Per germline, CDR1 LGHNA and CDR2 YNFKEQ. The CDR3 nucleotides are TGTGCCAACAGCCAAACTTCCGGGACAGGGGGCGATGAGCAGCTCTTC. Its protein is CANSQTSGTGGDEQLF.

The V and J genes are TRBV9 and TRBJ2-3; a weak D match, TRBD2 (5 bases). V was clipped by 0 bases and J by 6 bases, with 14 bases between them. This CDR3 comprises 15 residues. Looked up from germline, CDR1 is SGDLS and CDR2 is YYNGEE. This chain's CDR3 is CASSVVPMGGDTQYF. The CDR3 nucleotides read TGTGCCAGCAGCGTAGTTCCCATGGGCGGGGATACGCAGTATTTT.

Turning to this clonotype: Given the absence of the conserved phenylalanine or tryptophan at the CDR3 end, a read error is likely. The DNA is omitted, as the CDR3 cannot be located on it reliably, and the CDR3 follows TCRdb's listing. CDR3 region: CSANPGTFY. V usage is TRBV20-1 and J usage is TRBJ1-4; the table's D gene call, TRBD1, was not cross checked with the DNA. The CDR3 contains 9 residues when both ends are counted. Germline V gives CDR1 DFQATT, CDR2 SNEGSKA (reference sequence).

By sample fraction, this clonotype is medium-sized. Here the CDR3 DNA reads TGTGCCAGCAGCAAAGCCGGGCCTGAGCAGTTCTTC. Translation: CASSKAGPEQFF. The chain has TRBV25-1 and TRBJ2-1; D not resolved. Germline CDR1 is MGHDK and CDR2 is SYGVNS. Trimming pared 6 bases from V and 9 bases from J, leaving 12 bases between. CDR3 length: 12 residues.

This chain joins TRBV7-2 and TRBJ1-3, with D unclear. V lost 8 bases and J 0 bases, leaving 23 bases between the germline ends. The germline V gene has CDR1 SGHTA and CDR2 FQGNSA. CDR3 length: 18 amino acids. The CDR3, as DNA: TGTGCCAGCTCACCAAGTATGCGACGGAGTTCCTCTGGAAACACCATATATTTT. This sequence encodes CASSPSMRRSSSGNTIYF.

Notes on this clonotype: No conserved phenylalanine or tryptophan ends this CDR3, so it is likely a read error. The chain is built from TRBV7-7 and TRBJ2-5; 8 bases map to TRBD2. The CDR3 sequence is 15 residues long. The germline V gene encodes CDR1 SSHAT and CDR2 FNYEAQ (reference sequence). The CDR3: CASSLLAGKVETQYC. The CDR3 bases are TGTGCTAGCAGCTTATTAGCGGGAAAGGTGGAGACCCAGTACTGC.

This clonotype was picked up many times. This rearrangement joins TRBV6-4 to TRBJ2-3; 7 bases are shared with TRBD1. The CDR3 is 16 residues long. Unmatched junction bases numbered 9, after V lost 6 bases and J lost 0 bases. The germline CDR1 and CDR2 sequences are MRHNA and SNTAGT. The CDR3 sequence: CASSHRGTESTDTQYF. The CDR3 coding sequence is TGTGCCAGCAGCCACAGGGGCACAGAGAGCACAGATACGCAGTATTTT.

This clonotype showed up many times. CDR3 in DNA: TGTGCCAGCAGTTCCCGCGGGCCTATCCCCAATCAGCCCCAGCATTTT. It yields the protein CASSSRGPIPNQPQHF. J is TRBJ1-5 and V is TRBV12-3 or TRBV12-4; D gene uncertain. The V and J ends lost 4 bases and 3 bases respectively, with 16 bases between them. The CDR3 has 16 residues.

This chain uses TRBV13 with TRBJ2-6, with TRBD2 as a possible D gene (5 bases). Germline-derived CDR1 and CDR2 are PRHDT and FYEKMQ (reference sequence). CDR3 length equals 16 residues. Trimming cost V 7 bases and J 1 base, with 14 bases left between them. This CDR3 is CASTIEGSSGANVLTF. Written as DNA, the CDR3 is TGTGCCAGCACTATAGAGGGATCATCTGGGGCCAACGTCCTGACTTTC.

In this sample, this clonotype turned up many times. The gene calls are TRBV12-3 or TRBV12-4 and TRBJ2-1; 8 nucleotides line up with TRBD1. Losses at the gene ends were 7 bases for V and 7 bases for J; bases not matched to a gene: 9. The CDR3 spans 14 residues. In DNA form, the CDR3 reads TGTGCCAGCACCACCCCAGGGGGCATTAATGAGCAGTTCTTC. It specifies CASTTPGGINEQFF.

The chain couples TRBV24-1 to TRBJ2-7; 9 bases are shared with TRBD2. J lost 5 bases, V lost 9 bases, and 7 bases had no gene match. CDR1 is KGHDR and CDR2 is SFDVKD in the germline V gene. This CDR3 has 13 residues. CDR3 protein: CATLCGRANEQYF. Written as DNA, the CDR3 is TGTGCCACCCTATGCGGGAGGGCCAACGAGCAGTACTTC.

The chain carries TRBV11-3 and TRBJ2-7; 8 nucleotides agree with TRBD2. The length of the CDR3 is 15 residues. Germline trimming cut 1 base from V and 7 bases from J; bases unmatched to any gene: 9. Germline CDR1 and CDR2: SGHNT and YENEEA. The chain's CDR3 is CASSLGLACPFEQYF. The CDR3 nucleotides are TGTGCCAGCAGCTTAGGACTAGCGTGCCCTTTTGAGCAGTACTTC.

This clonotype was observed once. The chain links TRBV10-2 to TRBJ2-2; 7 bases agree with TRBD1. V shed 9 bases and J 5 bases; nucleotides not matched to a gene: 3. This CDR3 contains 12 residues. Germline assignment: CDR1 WSHSY and CDR2 SAAADI. The CDR3 is CARTGSTGELFF. The CDR3 DNA is TGCGCCAGGACAGGGTCGACCGGGGAGCTGTTTTTT.

In regard to this clonotype: The limits of the CDR3 on the DNA are not certain, so only TCRdb's listed CDR3 is given. CDR3 region: CASSREDRGDGYTFGSGTEAFF. The chain employs TRBV19 and TRBJ1-1; TRBD1 is the table's D call, not checked against the DNA. Germline loops: CDR1 LNHDA, CDR2 SQIVND (reference sequence). With termini counted, the CDR3 has 22 amino acids.

This clonotype was found many times. This chain uses TRBV20-1 with TRBJ1-1, with TRBD1 matching 9 bases. CDR1 DFQATT and CDR2 SNEGSKA come from the germline V gene (reference sequence). The CDR3 has 17 residues. The V and J ends lost 3 bases and 0 bases, in that order; junction bases with no gene match: 11. The CDR3 loop reads CSASPDRGGFLNTEAFF. CDR3 sequence (DNA): TGCAGTGCTAGTCCAGACAGGGGGGGTTTTTTGAACACTGAAGCTTTCTTT.

There are many counts of this clonotype. This chain joins TRBV5-1 and TRBJ2-2, with a weak D call TRBD2 (6 bases). With 2 bases removed from V and 4 bases from J, the gap between germline ends came to 12 bases. The length of the CDR3 is 15 residues. Germline V CDR1 and CDR2: SGHRS, YFSETQ. The CDR3 region is CASSLNGRSTGELFF. The CDR3 DNA reads TGCGCCAGCAGCTTAAACGGGAGAAGCACCGGGGAGCTGTTTTTT.

This clonotype was recorded at least ten times. The rearrangement uses TRBV7-4 and TRBJ1-1; 10 nucleotides match TRBD1. V lost 5 bases to trimming and J lost 5 bases; unmatched junction nucleotides: 8. This CDR3 contains 15 residues. Germline V CDR1 and CDR2: SGHVT, SQSDAQ. The CDR3 protein is CASSLGTGEGTEAFF. DNA for the CDR3: TGTGCCAGCAGCCTGGGGACAGGGGAAGGAACTGAAGCTTTCTTT. Variable domain in full (rest from reference TRBV7-4 and TRBJ1-1): GAGVSQSPRYKVAKRGRDVALRCDSISGHVTLYWYRQTLGQGSEVLTYSQSDAQRDKSGRPSGRFSAERPERSVSTLKIQRTEQGDSAVYLCASSLGTGEGTEAFFGQGTRLTVV.

Within the sample, this clonotype is medium-sized (0.01 to 0.1%). The chain carries TRBV10-3 and TRBJ1-2; D is unclear. The CDR3 consists of 14 residues. Trimming left V 0 bases short and J 5 bases short, with 10 bases between. CDR1 is ENHRY, CDR2 SYGVKD, per germline. CDR3 bases: TGTGCCATCAGTGAGTCAGCGGGAGTGTATGGCTACACCTTC. Translated: CAISESAGVYGYTF.

This chain uses TRBV20-1 with TRBJ1-1; D is unresolved. The CDR3 contains 10 residues. Germline CDR1 DFQATT, CDR2 SNEGSKA (reference sequence). V was pared by 1 base and J by 7 bases, with 4 bases between. For the CDR3, the DNA is TGCAGTGCTAGAGGGGTTGAAGCTTTCTTT. It codes for CSARGVEAFF.

About this clonotype itself: A read error may be the cause here, since a much bigger clone is one base away. The chain carries TRBV4-2 and TRBJ2-7, with a weak D call TRBD2 (6 bases). Germline V gives CDR1 LGHNA, CDR2 YNFKEQ. This CDR3 comprises 15 residues. The V end was cut by 1 base, the J end by 2 bases, with 12 bases between. CDR3 DNA: TGTGCCAGCAGCCAAGTCTCCGGGAGAACCTACGAGCAGTACTTC. Amino acids: CASSQVSGRTYEQYF.

The sample holds many counts of this clonotype. The chain employs TRBV5-4 and TRBJ2-1; 7 nucleotides align to TRBD2. The CDR3 spans 16 residues. Germline trimming cut 3 bases from V and 7 bases from J; bases unmatched to any gene: 13. Germline CDR1 reads SGHNT; CDR2 reads YYREEE (reference sequence). The CDR3 nucleotides are TGTGCCAGCAGCTGGGGGGGGACGGTCGCCAGTAATGAGCAGTTCTTC. It encodes CASSWGGTVASNEQFF. The full variable domain, rest sourced from reference TRBV5-4 and TRBJ2-1, is ETGVTQSPTHLIKTRGQQVTLRCSSQSGHNTVSWYQQALGQGPQFIFQYYREEENGRGNFPPRFSGLQFPNYSSELNVNALELDDSALYLCASSWGGTVASNEQFFGPGTRLTVL.

This clonotype appeared many times. The chain carries TRBV11-3 and TRBJ2-1, with 7 bases identical to TRBD2. V was pared by 3 bases and J by 0 bases, with 2 bases of the junction left unmatched. This CDR3 is built from 15 residues. Germline values: CDR1 SGHNT, CDR2 YENEEA. The CDR3 region is CASSFGGSSYNEQFF. The CDR3 DNA follows: TGTGCCAGCAGCTTCGGCGGGAGCTCCTACAATGAGCAGTTCTTC.

This clonotype showed up many times. The chain couples TRBV11-1 to TRBJ2-7; TRBD2 matches 10 bases. Looked up from germline, CDR1 is SGHAT and CDR2 is FQDESV (reference sequence). The CDR3 is 17 amino acids. V gave up 3 bases and J gave up 3 bases; unmatched junction bases: 11. The CDR3 here is CASSFRPVLAGYYEQYF. CDR3 coding DNA: TGTGCCAGCAGCTTCCGACCCGTACTAGCGGGATACTACGAGCAGTACTTC.

This clonotype was recorded many times. The chain employs TRBV5-4 and TRBJ1-2; TRBD1 aligns across 7 bases. J was trimmed by 4 bases and V by 7 bases; bases with no gene match: 7. CDR3 length: 13 amino acids. Germline values: CDR1 SGHNT, CDR2 YYREEE (reference sequence). CDR3: CASVRQGGYGYTF. In DNA, the CDR3 is TGTGCCAGCGTTAGACAGGGTGGCTATGGCTACACCTTC.

In DNA, the CDR3 is TGTGCCAGCAGTTTGGGTGGACCAAACACCGGGGAGCTGTTTTTT. Residues: CASSLGGPNTGELFF. The genes are TRBV12-3 or TRBV12-4 and TRBJ2-2; D gene ambiguous. There are 15 residues in the CDR3. V lost 3 bases, J lost 2 bases, and 10 bases lay in between.

At least ten counts were recorded for this clonotype. J is TRBJ1-1 and V is TRBV28, with 8 bases aligning to TRBD1. CDR3 length: 14 amino acids. V dropped 7 bases and J dropped 5; count of bases not matched to a gene: 9. Germline CDR1 and CDR2: MDHEN and SYDVKM. The CDR3 DNA reads as TGTGCCAGCACCAATCCAGGGGGCCGGACTGAAGCTTTCTTT. It codes for CASTNPGGRTEAFF. The variable domain in full, completed from reference TRBV28 and TRBJ1-1, reads DVKVTQSSRYLVKRTGEKVFLECVQDMDHENMFWYRQDPGLGLRLIYFSYDVKMKEKGDIPEGYSVSREKKERFSLILESASTNQTSMYLCASTNPGGRTEAFFGQGTRLTVV.

This clonotype showed up many times. This chain connects TRBV5-4 to TRBJ1-5; a possible D gene is TRBD1 (6 bases). This CDR3 is built from 17 residues. Germline values: CDR1 SGHNT, CDR2 YYREEE (reference sequence). V lost 4 bases and J 6 bases, leaving 23 bases between the germline ends. CDR3 loop: CASSSWDPGRGGQPQHF. The CDR3 nucleotides read TGTGCCAGCAGCAGTTGGGACCCGGGGAGGGGGGGTCAGCCCCAGCATTTT.

This chain uses TRBV20-1 with TRBJ2-7; 11 nucleotides agree with TRBD2. CDR3 length equals 15 residues. J was trimmed by 2 bases and V by 1 base; bases with no gene match: 4. From germline, CDR1 is DFQATT and CDR2 SNEGSKA (reference sequence). The CDR3 bases are TGCAGTGCTAGAGTTCCTAGCGGGAGGACCTACGAGCAGTACTTC. It yields the protein CSARVPSGRTYEQYF.

This clonotype showed up just a few times. The gene calls are TRBV28 and TRBJ2-7; possibly TRBD1 or TRBD2 for D (5 bases each). CDR3 length: 15 residues. CDR1 is MDHEN and CDR2 is SYDVKM in the germline V gene. The V gene lost 2 bases and the J gene lost 2 bases, with 13 bases spanning the gap. CDR3 sequence: CASSLRDGYAYEQYF. CDR3 sequence (DNA): TGTGCCAGCAGTTTAAGGGACGGGTATGCCTACGAGCAGTACTTC.